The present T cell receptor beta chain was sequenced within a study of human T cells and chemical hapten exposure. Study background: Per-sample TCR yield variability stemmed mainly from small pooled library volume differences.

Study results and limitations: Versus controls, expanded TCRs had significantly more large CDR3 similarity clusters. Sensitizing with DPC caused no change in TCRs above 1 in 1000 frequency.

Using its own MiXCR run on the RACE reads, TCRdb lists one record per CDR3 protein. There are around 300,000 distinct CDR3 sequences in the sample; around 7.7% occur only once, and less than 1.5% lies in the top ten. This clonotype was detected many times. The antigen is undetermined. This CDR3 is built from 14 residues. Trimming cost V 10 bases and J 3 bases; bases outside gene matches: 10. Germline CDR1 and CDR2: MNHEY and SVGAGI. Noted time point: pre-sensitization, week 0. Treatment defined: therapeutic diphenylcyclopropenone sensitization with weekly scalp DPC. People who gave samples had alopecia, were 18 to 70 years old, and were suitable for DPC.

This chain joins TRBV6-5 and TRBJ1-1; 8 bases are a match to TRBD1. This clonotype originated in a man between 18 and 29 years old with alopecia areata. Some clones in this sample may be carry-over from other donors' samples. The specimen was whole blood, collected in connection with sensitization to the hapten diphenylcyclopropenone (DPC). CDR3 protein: CAILGQDGDTEAFF. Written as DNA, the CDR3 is TGTGCCATCCTGGGACAGGATGGGGACACTGAAGCTTTCTTT.